This is a list of T cell receptor beta chains from one sample in a study of T cell repertoires in cytomegalovirus infection. MiXCR, applied by TCRdb to the reads, yields one record per CDR3 protein. The table has roughly 310,000 distinct CDR3 sequences, roughly 17% seen once. The sample taken for sequencing was PBMCs. These TCRs come from a human donor in good health (CMV status not recorded). Some clones in this sample may be carry-over from other donors' samples. CDR3s include the opening cysteine and the closing phenylalanine or tryptophan. D genes are given only for firm matches. Not every row has a clone size; where given, it reads once, few, many or a size class.

clone size,J gene,D gene,V gene,CDR3 DNA,CDR3 protein
NA,TRBJ1-2,NA,TRBV7-2,TGTGCCAGCAGCTTAAGGCTAGCGGGAGGGGGCTACACCTTC,CASSLRLAGGGYTF
NA,TRBJ2-1,NA,TRBV7-4,TGTGCCAGCAGCTCCTTAACAGGGTACAATGAGCAGTTCTTC,CASSSLTGYNEQFF
many,TRBJ2-1,TRBD2,TRBV6-2/TRBV6-3,TGTGCCAGCAGTTACCCCCTCCGGGGGGGCGGCATTATCTCCTACAATGAGCAGTTCTTC,CASSYPLRGGGIISYNEQFF
few,TRBJ2-1,NA,TRBV6-1,TGTGCCAGCAGTGGGCTCTCCTACAATGAGCAGTTCTTC,CASSGLSYNEQFF
NA,TRBJ2-3,TRBD2,TRBV2,TGTGCCAGCAGTGAACTAGCGGGGGTGAACACAGATACGCAGTATTTT,CASSELAGVNTDTQYF
NA,TRBJ1-2,TRBD1,TRBV4-1,TGCGCCAGCAGCCACGAACCGGGACAGGGGGTCAACTATGGCTACACCTTC,CASSHEPGQGVNYGYTF
few,TRBJ1-6,NA,TRBV10-3,TGTGCCATCAGGCCAGAGGGGATTTCACCCCTCCACTTT,CAIRPEGISPLHF
many,TRBJ1-3,NA,TRBV15,TGTGCCACCAGCAGAGAAGCGTCTACCTCTGGAAACACCATATATTTT,CATSREASTSGNTIYF
NA,TRBJ2-6,NA,TRBV4-1,TGCGCCAGCAGCCAAGATCTCTCTGGGGCCAACGTCCTGACTTTC,CASSQDLSGANVLTF
many,TRBJ2-3,NA,TRBV7-2,TGTGCCAGCAGCTTAGTCTATACCGTCACAGATACGCAGTATTTT,CASSLVYTVTDTQYF
few,TRBJ2-3,NA,TRBV4-1,TGCGCCAGCAGCCAATTTTGGGCGACTAGCACAGATACGCAGTATTTT,CASSQFWATSTDTQYF
few,TRBJ2-1,TRBD1,TRBV6-1,TGTGCCAGCAGGACAGGGGGTTGGAATGAGCAGTTCTTC,CASRTGGWNEQFF
few,TRBJ2-5,NA,TRBV18,TGTGCCAGCTCACCACTGGCAGTACAAGAGACCCAGTACTTC,CASSPLAVQETQYF
few,TRBJ2-7,NA,TRBV6-1,TGTGCCTTATTTATTAGGGGCTACGAGCAGTACTTC,CALFIRGYEQYF
NA,TRBJ2-7,NA,TRBV6-2/TRBV6-3,TGTGCCAGCAGTTTTAGAGGGACTCCACTCTACGAGCAGTACTTC,CASSFRGTPLYEQYF
few,TRBJ2-7,NA,TRBV20-1,TGCAGTGCTAGATCGCCCAGAGACTACGAGCAGTACTTC,CSARSPRDYEQYF
few,TRBJ2-3,NA,TRBV2,TGTGCCAGCAGCTACACAGACGGGGCGGATACGCAGTATTTT,CASSYTDGADTQYF
NA,TRBJ2-1,TRBD2,TRBV12-3/TRBV12-4,TGTGCCAGCAGCCCGGGACTAGGCCACAATGAGCAGTTCTTC,CASSPGLGHNEQFF
NA,TRBJ2-1,TRBD1,TRBV3-1,TGTGCCAGCAGCCAAGACTCCGGGACAGGGGGCAATGAGCAGTTCTTC,CASSQDSGTGGNEQFF
few,TRBJ1-1,TRBD1,TRBV28,TGTGCCAGCAGTTCCCGGACAGGGGGGTACACTGAAGCTTTCTTT,CASSSRTGGYTEAFF
NA,TRBJ2-3,NA,TRBV6-5,TGTGCCAGCAGTTACGCGGGGGCGCCCGATACGCAGTATTTT,CASSYAGAPDTQYF
few,TRBJ2-1,TRBD2,TRBV5-6,TGTGCCAGCAGCCCGCAACCGGGACTAGCGGGGAGGGATGAGCAGTTCTTC,CASSPQPGLAGRDEQFF
few,TRBJ2-7,NA,TRBV28,TGTGCCAGCAGCCCGCGCGTCGGGACGGCTCCGTCCTACGAGCAGTACTTC,CASSPRVGTAPSYEQYF
NA,TRBJ1-3,NA,TRBV18,TGTGCCAGCTCACCATCAAGGGGTGGAAACACCATATATTTT,CASSPSRGGNTIYF
few,TRBJ2-1,NA,TRBV20-1,TGCAGTGCTAGTGGGAACTACAATGAGCAGTTCTTC,CSASGNYNEQFF
NA,TRBJ2-7,TRBD1,TRBV6-1,TGTGCCAGCAGTAGGGGGGACAGGGATGTTTACGAGCAGTACTTC,CASSRGDRDVYEQYF
many,TRBJ2-1,NA,TRBV19,TGTGCCAGTAGTAAGGGATACAATGAGCAGTTCTTC,CASSKGYNEQFF
few,TRBJ1-5,TRBD1,TRBV5-8,TGTGCCAGCAGCCCATACATGACAGGGGGCGAGCCCCAGCATTTT,CASSPYMTGGEPQHF
NA,TRBJ1-2,NA,TRBV3-1,TGTGCCAGCAGCCAAGATATCCAGGTCCGAAACTATGGCTACACCTTC,CASSQDIQVRNYGYTF
NA,TRBJ1-2,TRBD1,TRBV28,TGTGCCAGCAGTTCTGCCGGGACAGACCTCTATGGCTACACCTTC,CASSSAGTDLYGYTF
NA,TRBJ2-2,NA,TRBV7-2,TGTGCCAGCAGCTTAGACTATACTAGTATTCTGTTTTTT,CASSLDYTSILFF
NA,TRBJ1-6,NA,TRBV25-1,TGTGCCAGCAGTGACAGGGAATCTTCCTATAATTCACCCCTCCACTTT,CASSDRESSYNSPLHF
few,TRBJ1-5,TRBD1,TRBV5-8,TGTGCCAGCAGAAAAACAGGGGGCGCGAGCAATCAGCCCCAGCATTTT,CASRKTGGASNQPQHF
few,TRBJ2-1,TRBD1,TRBV27,TGTGCCAGCAGTCGACAGGGAGATATCAATGAGCAGTTCTTC,CASSRQGDINEQFF
NA,TRBJ1-1,TRBD1,TRBV12-3/TRBV12-4,TGTGCCAGCAGTTTAGCTGTCGGGACAGCCAACACTGAAGCTTTCTTT,CASSLAVGTANTEAFF
few,TRBJ1-2,NA,TRBV20-1,TGCAGTGCTAGAGAGGCACAGGGTGTCTATGGCTACACCTTC,CSAREAQGVYGYTF
NA,TRBJ1-4,NA,TRBV4-3,TGCGCCAGCAGCCAAGGGGGGCAGTGGGCTAATGAAAAACTGTTTTTT,CASSQGGQWANEKLFF
NA,TRBJ2-1,NA,TRBV15,TGTGCCACCAGCAGAGGCGGGAATGAGCAGTTCTTC,CATSRGGNEQFF
NA,TRBJ1-2,TRBD1,TRBV12-3/TRBV12-4,TGTGCCAGCAGTTTAGAAGGGGGCGGCGGCTACACCTTC,CASSLEGGGGYTF
many,TRBJ1-4,NA,TRBV7-2,TGTGCCAGCAGCTCGGCAGGAACCTCTAATGAAAAACTGTTTTTT,CASSSAGTSNEKLFF
few,TRBJ1-2,TRBD1,TRBV28,TGTGCCAGCAGTTTATACCCCGCCGACAGGGGCTATGGCTACACCTTC,CASSLYPADRGYGYTF
NA,TRBJ2-5,TRBD1,TRBV20-1,TGCAGTGCTAGAGATTATCAATGGACAGGGGGGACCCAGTACTTC,CSARDYQWTGGTQYF
NA,TRBJ2-4,TRBD1,TRBV28,TGTGCCAGCAGTGAGAACAGGGGGATGGGAAACATTCAGTACTTC,CASSENRGMGNIQYF
many,TRBJ1-2,NA,TRBV6-6,TGTGCCAGCAGTTACTCAAACACAGGGCCCTATGGCTACACCTTC,CASSYSNTGPYGYTF
few,TRBJ2-7,NA,TRBV4-3,TGCGCCAGCAGCCAACGGACAGATGCCTCCTACGAGCAGTACTTC,CASSQRTDASYEQYF
NA,TRBJ2-5,NA,TRBV10-3,TGTGCCATCCAATCGGGACCGTTGGAGACCCAGTACTTC,CAIQSGPLETQYF
many,TRBJ2-3,TRBD2,TRBV12-3/TRBV12-4,TGTGCCAGCAGTTTTCTAGCGGGGGCCGGAGACACAGATACGCAGTATTTT,CASSFLAGAGDTDTQYF
NA,TRBJ2-7,TRBD2,TRBV7-8,TGTGCCAGCAGCACAAGTCTAGCGGGGGCCGCCTACGAGCAGTACTTC,CASSTSLAGAAYEQYF
NA,TRBJ1-3,TRBD1,TRBV7-6,TGTGCCAGCAGCTCCTACAGGGGCGCGGAGGGAAACACCATATATTTT,CASSSYRGAEGNTIYF
NA,TRBJ1-6,NA,TRBV6-2/TRBV6-3,TGTGCCAGCAGAGGTTTGGGATTCAATTCACCCCTCCACTTT,CASRGLGFNSPLHF
many,TRBJ2-3,NA,TRBV7-2,TGTGCCAGCAGCTTAGTCGGGGGCGGCCTAGGGGATACGCAGTATTTT,CASSLVGGGLGDTQYF
NA,TRBJ1-4,NA,TRBV20-1,TGCAGTGCTAGAGATCCAGTAAGGGAAAAACTGTTTTTT,CSARDPVREKLFF
many,TRBJ1-4,NA,TRBV25-1,TGTGCCAGCAGTGAATTGGGCGGCCTAGACAGGATGCCAACTAATGAAAAACTGTTTTTT,CASSELGGLDRMPTNEKLFF
few,TRBJ1-5,NA,TRBV19,TGTGCCAGTAGTATAGATGGAATTTATCAGCCCCAGCATTTT,CASSIDGIYQPQHF
many,TRBJ2-2,TRBD2,TRBV7-2,TGTGCCAGCAGCTTGGGTAGCGGGGGCCCCGGGGAGCTGTTTTTT,CASSLGSGGPGELFF
few,TRBJ2-5,TRBD1,TRBV6-6,TGTGCCGGGGGACAGGGAGGGCGAGAGACCCAGTACTTC,CAGGQGGRETQYF
many,TRBJ2-2,NA,TRBV10-3,TGTGCCATCAGTACGGTGGCGACGGTCTCCGGGGAGCTGTTTTTT,CAISTVATVSGELFF
many,TRBJ1-1,NA,TRBV7-3,TGTGCCAGCAGCTTACAAGGGGGTCGAAACACTGAAGCTTTCTTT,CASSLQGGRNTEAFF
NA,TRBJ2-2,NA,TRBV7-3,TGTGCCAGCAGTCTCGCGGGGTCCGGGGAGCTGTTTTTT,CASSLAGSGELFF